These 23 T cell receptor beta chains share one sample of origin, sequenced in a study of tumor-infiltrating lymphocytes in oesophageal squamous cell carcinoma. In TCRdb, the PCR reads were re-called with MiXCR into one record per CDR3 protein. The sample lists some 6,700 distinct CDR3 sequences; about 15% were seen once. The sample taken for sequencing was esophageal tumor tissue. These receptors were obtained from a male donor with esophageal squamous cell carcinoma.

A word on this clonotype: This CDR3 fails to terminate in the conserved phenylalanine or tryptophan, so it likely reflects a read error. The DNA is left out, because the CDR3 cannot be placed on it with certainty; the CDR3 is given as TCRdb lists it. The chain carries TRBV24-1 and TRBJ2-5; the D call TRBD1 from the table was never checked on the DNA. CDR1 is KGHDR, CDR2 SFDVKD, per germline. The CDR3 region is 10 residues in length, termini included. CDR3 in amino acids: CATSDLPSDR.

In regard to this clonotype: As the CDR3 is not closed by the conserved phenylalanine or tryptophan, this likely results from a read error. The DNA is left out, because the CDR3 cannot be placed on it with certainty; the CDR3 is given as TCRdb lists it. The chain uses TRBV6-1 and TRBJ2-6; TRBD2 is taken as the D call from the table, unchecked against the DNA. Both ends counted, the CDR3 spans 16 residues. CDR1 and CDR2 from the germline V gene are MNHNS and SASEGT. This chain's CDR3 is CASQMTGPSYEQYFGA.

By share, this clonotype counts as medium-sized. The CDR3 does not close with the conserved phenylalanine or tryptophan, likely indicating a read error. The DNA is left out, because the CDR3 cannot be placed on it with certainty; the CDR3 is given as TCRdb lists it. The genes are TRBV7-2 and TRBJ2-6. From its first to its last residue, the CDR3 has 8 amino acids. Germline CDR1 SGHTA, CDR2 FQGNSA. Here the CDR3 reads CASSLGLA.

This clonotype was counted many times. This rearrangement joins TRBV24-1 to TRBJ2-7; D gene unclear. V lost 3 bases, J lost 6 bases, and 11 bases lay in between. This CDR3 has 13 residues. In germline, CDR1 is KGHDR, CDR2 SFDVKD. CDR3 loop: CATSDLGRVEQYF. In DNA form, the CDR3 reads TGTGCCACCAGTGATCTCGGACGGGTCGAGCAGTACTTC.

This clonotype has at least ten counts. The rearrangement links TRBV6-4 to TRBJ2-3, with D perhaps matching TRBD2 (7 bases). Per the germline V gene, CDR1 is MRHNA and CDR2 is SNTAGT. There are 14 residues in the CDR3. The V end was cut by 4 bases, the J end by 2 bases, with 10 bases between. The CDR3 loop is CASSARGPTDTQYF. The CDR3 DNA reads TGTGCCAGCAGTGCGCGGGGGCCCACAGATACGCAGTATTTT.

This clonotype showed up just a few times. In nucleotides, the CDR3 is TGTGCCAGCAGCTTGGTAGGCTATAATTCACCCCTCCACTTT. It specifies CASSLVGYNSPLHF. The chain is built from TRBV5-4 and TRBJ1-6, with D uncertain. The germline CDR1 and CDR2 sequences are SGHNT and YYREEE (reference sequence). CDR3 size: 14 residues. V lost 0 bases to trimming and J lost 3 bases, with 4 bases between them. The whole variable domain, remainder taken from reference TRBV5-4 and TRBJ1-6, is ETGVTQSPTHLIKTRGQQVTLRCSSQSGHNTVSWYQQALGQGPQFIFQYYREEENGRGNFPPRFSGLQFPNYSSELNVNALELDDSALYLCASSLVGYNSPLHFGNGTRLTVT.

This clonotype is termed medium-sized. The J gene is TRBJ2-1, the V gene TRBV7-9, with 11 nucleotides matching TRBD2. Losses at the gene ends were 2 bases for V and 4 bases for J; bases not matched to a gene: 4. Germline assignment: CDR1 SEHNR and CDR2 FQNEAQ (reference sequence). This CDR3 is 16 amino acids long. The CDR3 DNA is TGTGCCAGCAGCTTATTGGGGACTAGCGGTTACAATGAGCAGTTCTTC. This gives the protein CASSLLGTSGYNEQFF.

This clonotype is judged medium-sized. The chain combines TRBV6-1 with TRBJ2-1, with D perhaps TRBD2 (5 bases). The V end lost 4 bases, the J end lost 3 bases, and 19 bases lay between the germline ends. Germline loops: CDR1 MNHNS, CDR2 SASEGT. This CDR3 is built from 17 residues. The CDR3 DNA sequence: TGTGCCAGCAGTGCGAGCGTTAGGGAGAGGGTCTACAATGAGCAGTTCTTC. Translated: CASSASVRERVYNEQFF.

This clonotype was counted ten times or more. This clone may be a read error of a much larger clone one base away. The J gene is TRBJ2-3, the V gene TRBV7-8; TRBD1 is a possible D gene (6 bases). The CDR3 has 14 residues. Germline-derived CDR1 and CDR2 are SGHVS and FQNEAQ. V shed 8 bases and J shed 14 bases, with 26 bases lying between them. DNA for the CDR3: TGTGCCAGCCTTCAGTCAGGGGCTTCCGGGGAGCTGTATTTT. Its protein is CASLQSGASGELYF. The variable domain in full, with the rest retrieved from reference TRBV7-8 and TRBJ2-3, is GAGVSQSPRYKVAKRGQDVALRCDPISGHVSLFWYQQALGQGPEFLTYFQNEAQLDKSGLPSDRFFAERPEGSVSTLKIQRTQQEDSAVYLCASLQSGASGELYFGPGTRLTVL.

In this sample, this clonotype turned up many times. This rearrangement joins TRBV12-3 or TRBV12-4 to TRBJ1-3; no clear D. Between the trimmed V and J ends, which lost 3 bases and 0 bases, there was a span of 3 bases. The CDR3 covers 13 residues. CDR3 bases: TGTGCCAGCAGTTTGATCTCTGGAAACACCATATATTTT. Protein sequence: CASSLISGNTIYF.

With respect to this clonotype: A read error may account for a junction end that differs from germline. The chain joins TRBV5-5 to TRBJ2-3, with 7 bases identical to TRBD1. The CDR3 loop spans 17 amino acids. Germline lookup yields CDR1 SGHKS and CDR2 YYEKEE (reference sequence). The CDR3 bases are TGTGCCAGCAGCTTCGCACGGACAGGATTAAACACCGGGGAGCTGTACTTC. Protein: CASSFARTGLNTGELYF.

The rearrangement joins TRBV6-8 to TRBJ1-3; D unresolved. This CDR3 contains 14 residues. V gave up 6 bases and J gave up 0 bases, with 9 bases separating them. From germline, CDR1 is MNHGY and CDR2 SAAAGT. CDR3 protein: CASSSNSSGNTIYF. As DNA, the CDR3 is TGTGCCAGCAGCTCGAATAGCTCTGGAAACACCATATATTTT.

By share of the sample, this clonotype is large. The V gene is TRBV7-8, the J gene TRBJ1-1; tentative D call: TRBD1 (6 bases). Germline values: CDR1 SGHVS, CDR2 FQNEAQ. This CDR3 has 14 residues. The V end lost 1 base, the J end lost 5 bases, and 11 bases lay between the germline ends. CDR3 residues: CASSLVHRATEAFF. CDR3 in DNA: TGTGCCAGCAGCTTAGTTCACAGGGCAACTGAAGCTTTCTTT.

With respect to this clonotype: The conserved phenylalanine or tryptophan normally closing the CDR3 is absent here, so this likely arose from a read error. Because the CDR3's place on the DNA is in doubt, the DNA is left out and the CDR3 is given as listed by TCRdb. V usage is TRBV7-6 and J usage is TRBJ2-7; TRBD1, the table's D call, was not compared with the DNA. The CDR3 spans 18 amino acids, including both terminal residues. Germline CDR1 is SGHVS and CDR2 is FNYEAQ. CDR3 loop: CASSLYPRRGARGYTFGS.

This clonotype was picked up many times. The rearrangement uses TRBV5-4 and TRBJ2-1, with 8 bases that match TRBD2. The J segment lost 7 bases and the V segment lost 4 bases, leaving 10 bases of the junction unmatched. This CDR3 spans 15 amino acids. Germline V gene lookup returns CDR1 SGHNT and CDR2 YYREEE (reference sequence). Here the CDR3 DNA reads TGTGCCAGCAGCACCGGGGGGGCCTTGGGTAATGAGCAGTTCTTC. Protein: CASSTGGALGNEQFF.

This clonotype was picked up many times. The chain joins TRBV10-2 to TRBJ1-4; tentative D call: TRBD1 (6 bases). CDR3 length equals 12 residues. Trimming removed 3 bases at V and 8 bases at J, with 7 bases between. Per the germline V gene, CDR1 is WSHSY and CDR2 is SAAADI. The CDR3 sequence: CASSDQGEKLFF. Here the CDR3 DNA reads TGCGCCAGCAGTGACCAGGGGGAAAAACTGTTTTTT.

At least ten counts were recorded for this clonotype. The genes are TRBV11-1 and TRBJ2-5; 7 bases line up with TRBD1. The junction had 8 bases not matched to a gene; V was cut back by 5 bases and J by 5 bases. Germline V gene data show CDR1 as SGHAT and CDR2 as FQDESV (reference sequence). The CDR3 is 14 residues long. CDR3: CASSQDRVKETQYF. In nucleotides, the CDR3 is TGTGCCAGCAGCCAAGACAGGGTTAAGGAGACCCAGTACTTC. Together with reference TRBV11-1 and TRBJ2-5, the CDR3 gives the full variable domain: EAEVAQSPRYKITEKSQAVAFWCDPISGHATLYWYRQILGQGPELLVQFQDESVVDDSQLPKDRFSAERLKGVDSTLKIQPAELGDSAMYLCASSQDRVKETQYFGPGTRLLVL.

There are many counts of this clonotype. The V and J genes are TRBV6-1 and TRBJ2-6; the D gene is possibly TRBD1 (6 bases). This CDR3 region has 15 residues. V lost 6 bases, J lost 0 bases, and 9 bases lay in between. Germline V lookup: CDR1 MNHNS, CDR2 SASEGT. The CDR3 spells CASRQGLSGANVLTF. CDR3 sequence (DNA): TGTGCCAGCAGACAGGGTCTCTCTGGGGCCAACGTCCTGACTTTC.

This clonotype counts as medium-sized (0.01 to 0.1%). The chain joins TRBV5-6 to TRBJ2-7; D may match TRBD1 or TRBD2 (5 bases each). The V end was cut by 2 bases, the J end by 4 bases, with 13 bases between. Germline CDR1 reads SGHDT; CDR2 reads YYEEEE. The CDR3 has 14 residues. The chain's CDR3 is CASSFPGRNYEQYF. CDR3 nucleotide sequence: TGTGCCAGCAGCTTTCCGGGACGCAATTACGAGCAGTACTTC.

This clonotype was seen more than once but under ten times. The chain has TRBV5-5 and TRBJ1-2; D perhaps matches TRBD1 (6 bases). Per the germline V gene, CDR1 is SGHKS and CDR2 is YYEKEE (reference sequence). The V gene lost 1 base and the J gene lost 5 bases, with 12 bases spanning the gap. The CDR3 is 14 amino acids. CDR3 loop: CASSLYRGSYGYTF. CDR3 bases: TGTGCCAGCAGCTTGTATAGGGGGTCGTATGGCTACACCTTC.

This clonotype was seen at least ten times. This chain joins TRBV5-1 and TRBJ2-3; TRBD2 aligns across 10 bases. V lost 5 bases to trimming and J lost 1 base; unmatched junction nucleotides: 13. CDR3 length: 18 residues. Germline V gene lookup returns CDR1 SGHRS and CDR2 YFSETQ. CDR3 in DNA: TGCGCCAGCAGTGGTACAAGCGGGGGGGTTCTGGGCACAGATACGCAGTATTTT. It is translated as CASSGTSGGVLGTDTQYF.

This clonotype has just one count. The CDR3 carries no conserved terminal phenylalanine or tryptophan, so it likely arises from a read error. The chain combines TRBV6-6 with TRBJ2-2; the D is unclear. Germline V gene lookup returns CDR1 MNHNY and CDR2 SVGAGI (reference sequence). The CDR3 sequence is 16 residues long. The CDR3 protein is CASSDSWAGDTGELFC. DNA for the CDR3: TGTGCCAGCAGTGACTCCTGGGCAGGAGACACCGGGGAGCTGTTTTGT.

This clonotype has ten or more counts. The genes are TRBV5-1 and TRBJ1-6; perhaps TRBD1 as D (6 bases). Germline V gives CDR1 SGHRS, CDR2 YFSETQ. Trimming stripped 0 bases from V and 9 bases from J, with 13 bases between. The length of the CDR3 is 15 residues. The CDR3 is CASSLALTGSSPLHF. The DNA of the CDR3 is TGCGCCAGCAGCTTGGCTTTAACAGGGAGTTCACCCCTCCACTTT.